The 4 T cell receptor beta chains presented below share a single source sample, sequenced in a study of shared clonotypes between healthy human individuals. Generated by immunoSEQ multiplex PCR, the TCRdb table keeps only in-frame clones and is missing some. The profile shows roughly 2 million clones, approximately 95% of them singletons. Material for sequencing was naive CD4+ T cells sorted from blood. Subset meaning: CD45RA+ positively selected. These receptor sequences come from a man younger than 30 in good health.

This chain links TRBV13 with TRBJ2-6, with 12 nucleotides matching TRBD1. Germline lookup yields CDR1 PRHDT and CDR2 FYEKMQ (reference sequence). Trimming removed 6 bases from V and 5 bases from J; junction bases left unmatched: 5. The CDR3 covers 16 residues. The CDR3 is CASRLGQGARANVLTF. In nucleotides, the CDR3 is TGTGCCAGCAGACTGGGACAGGGGGCCAGGGCCAACGTCCTGACTTTC.

The chain carries TRBV30 and TRBJ2-3; TRBD1 matches 9 bases. The CDR3 is 15 residues long. Germline V lookup: CDR1 GTSNPN, CDR2 SVGIG (reference sequence). The CDR3 is CPSGFTGGPTDTQYF. Here the CDR3 DNA reads TGTCCTTCTGGATTTACAGGGGGCCCGACAGATACGCAGTATTTT. Drawing the rest from reference TRBV30 and TRBJ2-3, the complete variable domain is SQTIHQWPATLVQPVGSPLSLECTVEGTSNPNLYWYRQAAGRGLQLLFYSVGIGQISSEVPQNLSASRPQDRQFILSSKKLLLSDSGFYLCPSGFTGGPTDTQYFGPGTRLTVL.

This chain links TRBV6-1 with TRBJ2-2, with 7 bases identical to TRBD1. This CDR3 contains 13 residues. The germline CDR1 and CDR2 sequences are MNHNS and SASEGT. V was clipped by 6 bases and J by 4 bases; unmatched bases: 2. The CDR3 DNA reads as TGTGCCAGCAGACAGGGGTTCACCGGGGAGCTGTTTTTT. This sequence encodes CASRQGFTGELFF.

This clone was detected only once. The gene calls are TRBV18 and TRBJ2-7; possible D gene TRBD1, 5 bases. The CDR3 sequence is 14 residues long. V was clipped by 4 bases and J by 3 bases, with 13 bases between them. Per the germline V gene, CDR1 is KGHSH and CDR2 is LQKENI. CDR3 DNA sequence: TGTGCCAGCTCACATAGGGGTGGCGGCTACGAGCAGTACTTC. Translated, it gives CASSHRGGGYEQYF.